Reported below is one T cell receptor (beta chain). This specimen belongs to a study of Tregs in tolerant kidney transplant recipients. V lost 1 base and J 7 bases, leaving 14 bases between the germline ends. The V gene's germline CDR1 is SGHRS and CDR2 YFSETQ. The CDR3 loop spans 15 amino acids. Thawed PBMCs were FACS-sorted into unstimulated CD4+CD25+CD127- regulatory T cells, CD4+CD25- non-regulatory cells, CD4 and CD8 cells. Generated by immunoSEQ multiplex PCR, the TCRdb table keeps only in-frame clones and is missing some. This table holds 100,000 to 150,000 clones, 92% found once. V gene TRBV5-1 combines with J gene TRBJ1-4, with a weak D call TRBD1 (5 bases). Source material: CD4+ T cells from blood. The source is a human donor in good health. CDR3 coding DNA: TGCGCCAGCAGCTTGAGGGGACGAGATAGTGAAAAACTGTTTTTT. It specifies CASSLRGRDSEKLFF.